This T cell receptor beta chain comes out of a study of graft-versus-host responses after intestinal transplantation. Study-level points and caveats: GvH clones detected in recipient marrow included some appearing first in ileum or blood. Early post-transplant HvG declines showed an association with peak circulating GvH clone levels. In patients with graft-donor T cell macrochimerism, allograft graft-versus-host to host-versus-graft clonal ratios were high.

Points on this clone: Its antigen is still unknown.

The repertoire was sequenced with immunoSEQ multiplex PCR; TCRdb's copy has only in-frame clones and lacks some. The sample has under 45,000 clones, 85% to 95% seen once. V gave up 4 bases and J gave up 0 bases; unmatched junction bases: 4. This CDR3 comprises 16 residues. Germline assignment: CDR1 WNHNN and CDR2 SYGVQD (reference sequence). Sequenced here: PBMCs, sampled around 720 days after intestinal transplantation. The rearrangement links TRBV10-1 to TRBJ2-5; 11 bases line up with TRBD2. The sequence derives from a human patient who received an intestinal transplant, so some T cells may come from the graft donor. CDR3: CASSVGTSGNQETQYF. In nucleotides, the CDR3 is TGCGCCAGCAGTGTCGGGACTAGCGGAAACCAAGAGACCCAGTACTTC.